The 9 T cell receptor beta chains reported below all come from one sample, sequenced in a study of CD8 T cells in Susac syndrome. Random hexamers were used to reverse transcribe the RNA input (roughly 0.5 to 1 ug). Each CDR3 protein gets one entry after TCRdb re-called the immunoSEQ multiplex PCR reads with MiXCR. The table shows 150,000 to 200,000 distinct CDR3 sequences, with more than 85% occurring only once. Sample: CD4+ T cells from PBMCs. The source is a human donor with Susac syndrome.

The chain combines TRBV12-3 or TRBV12-4 with TRBJ1-2; maybe TRBD1 (6 bases). This CDR3 has 15 residues. Trimming removed 2 bases from V and 0 bases from J, with 10 bases in between. The CDR3 spells CASSLYRVANYGYTF. The DNA for the CDR3 is TGTGCCAGCAGTTTATACAGGGTAGCTAACTATGGCTACACCTTC.

The chain recombines TRBV20-1 with TRBJ2-7; no definite D call. V was shortened by 1 base and J by 2 bases, with 9 bases between the two germline ends. Germline V gene data show CDR1 as DFQATT and CDR2 as SNEGSKA (reference sequence). The CDR3 loop spans 13 amino acids. Written as DNA, the CDR3 is TGCAGTGCTAGAGGGGGTAGCCCCTACGAGCAGTACTTC. Encoded protein: CSARGGSPYEQYF.

The rearrangement joins TRBV5-1 to TRBJ2-2, with TRBD2 matching over 9 bases. The CDR3 is made up of 14 amino acids. The V and J ends lost 6 bases and 3 bases, in that order; junction bases with no gene match: 3. The germline V gene has CDR1 SGHRS and CDR2 YFSETQ. CDR3 coding DNA: TGCGCCAGCACTAGCGGGGTGGACACCGGGGAGCTGTTTTTT. It yields the protein CASTSGVDTGELFF.

J is TRBJ2-3 and V is TRBV28, with 10 nucleotides matching TRBD1. The CDR3 is 19 amino acids. V trimming: 6 bases; J trimming: 4 bases; junction bases outside the gene matches: 19. Looked up from germline, CDR1 is MDHEN and CDR2 is SYDVKM. The chain's CDR3 is CASRRFVTGGAFGADTQYF. The CDR3 DNA follows: TGTGCCAGCAGGAGATTCGTGACAGGGGGCGCATTCGGCGCAGATACGCAGTATTTT.

The V and J genes are TRBV9 and TRBJ2-6, with D perhaps matching TRBD1 (6 bases). V was cut by 3 bases and J by 0 bases, with 7 bases left in between. This CDR3 spans 15 amino acids. Germline values: CDR1 SGDLS, CDR2 YYNGEE. For the CDR3, the DNA is TGTGCCAGCAGCGGACAGGTCTCTGGGGCCAACGTCCTGACTTTC. Translation gives CASSGQVSGANVLTF.

The rearrangement links TRBV20-1 to TRBJ2-1, with 10 bases matching TRBD1. This CDR3 has 15 amino acids. In germline, CDR1 is DFQATT, CDR2 SNEGSKA (reference sequence). V gave up 7 bases and J gave up 13 bases; unmatched junction bases: 19. For the CDR3, the DNA is TGCAGTGGTAACGCACCCGAGACAGGGGGCCTTTTCCAGTTCTTC. Encoded protein: CSGNAPETGGLFQFF.

The chain combines TRBV5-1 with TRBJ2-2, with D possibly being TRBD1 (6 bases). Germline V gives CDR1 SGHRS, CDR2 YFSETQ. The CDR3 spans 13 residues. Trimming stripped 7 bases from V and 7 bases from J, with 14 bases between. This CDR3 is CASLQGVNGELFF. The CDR3 region has the DNA TGCGCCAGCCTACAGGGAGTGAACGGGGAGCTGTTTTTT. Full variable domain (outside the CDR3, taken from reference TRBV5-1 and TRBJ2-2): KAGVTQTPRYLIKTRGQQVTLSCSPISGHRSVSWYQQTPGQGLQFLFEYFSETQRNKGNFPGRFSGRQFSNSRSEMNVSTLELGDSALYLCASLQGVNGELFFGEGSRLTVL.

J is TRBJ1-1 and V is TRBV4-1, with unresolved D. V lost 1 base, J lost 2 bases, and 17 bases lay in between. CDR1 and CDR2 from the germline V gene are MGHRA and YSYEKL. This CDR3 has 17 amino acids. The CDR3 loop is CASSQGTGRKKNTEAFF. CDR3 nucleotide sequence: TGCGCCAGCAGCCAAGGAACTGGACGGAAAAAAAACACTGAAGCTTTCTTT.

V and J are TRBV20-1 and TRBJ1-5; 11 bases are a match to TRBD1. V lost 3 bases and J lost 2; bases outside the gene matches: 3. Germline V gives CDR1 DFQATT, CDR2 SNEGSKA (reference sequence). The CDR3 is made up of 15 amino acids. The CDR3 loop reads CSASSGQGGNQPQHF. The DNA of the CDR3 is TGCAGTGCTAGTTCGGGACAGGGGGGCAATCAGCCCCAGCATTTT.